These 2 T cell receptor beta chains were sequenced from one sample in a study of beta chain features in type 1 diabetes. Sequencing targeted expressed TCRB transcripts, as all isolated RNA had been reverse transcribed. Method: immunoSEQ multiplex PCR; TCRdb's copy keeps in-frame clones and lacks some. The table lists nearly 350,000 clones, roughly 8% of them singletons. Sequenced sample: central memory CD4+ T cells from blood. These TCRs come from a woman younger than 30 in good health.

This clone was recorded only once. A read error is possible here, since a much larger clone lies one base away. The same CDR3 also results from other DNA sequences found in this sample. This chain joins TRBV7-6 and TRBJ2-3; D gene uncertain. Germline V gene data show CDR1 as SGHVS and CDR2 as FNYEAQ. Trimming removed 5 bases from V and 0 bases from J, with 3 bases in between. The CDR3 is made up of 12 amino acids. The DNA for the CDR3 is TGTGCCAGCAGCCCTAGCACAGATACGCAGTATTTT. As protein: CASSPSTDTQYF.

The CDR3 nucleotides are TGCAGCGTTGTCAGGGGAATTTATGGCTACACCTTC. Encoded protein: CSVVRGIYGYTF. The chain combines TRBV29-1 with TRBJ1-2; possibly TRBD1 for D (6 bases). CDR3 length equals 12 residues. Germline assignment: CDR1 SQVTM and CDR2 ANQGSEA. Trimming took 4 bases from V and 5 from J, leaving 11 bases between them.